In this sample, the clone carrying this T cell receptor (beta chain) turned up once. As yet, its antigen is unknown. The repertoire was sequenced with immunoSEQ multiplex PCR; TCRdb's copy has only in-frame clones and lacks some. This table holds around 2.1 million clones, approximately 94% found once. The CDR3 runs to 16 residues. In germline, CDR1 is SGHAT, CDR2 FQNNGV. V lost 3 bases and J 4 bases, leaving 16 bases between the germline ends. The data were obtained in a study of shared clonotypes between healthy human individuals. Study-wide findings and caveats: A generally larger estimated richness was seen in naive subsets than in memory subsets. Few donors limited the genetic and exposure-history diversity represented.

In the naive CD8 group, cells lacked CD45RO and were positively selected for CCR7, so terminally differentiated effector memory CD45RA+ cells were left out. The material sequenced was naive CD8+ T cells from PBMCs. The chain uses TRBV11-2 and TRBJ1-3; D is perhaps TRBD1 (5 bases). The source of this sequence is a young man in good health. Some clones in this sample may be carry-over from other donors' samples. Here the CDR3 reads CASSFGLGVGGNTIYF. The DNA of the CDR3 is TGTGCCAGCAGCTTTGGCTTAGGGGTTGGAGGAAACACCATATATTTT.